Listed below are T cell receptor beta chains from one sample, sequenced in a study of T cell changes during pregnancy in multiple sclerosis. Clones were sequenced by immunoSEQ multiplex PCR, and TCRdb holds only the in-frame ones, with some missing. Of roughly 48,000 clones in the sample, about 90% were seen once. The sequencing used CD4+ T cells from peripheral blood mononuclear cells, collected in the second trimester of pregnancy. All receptors derive from a female donor with multiple sclerosis, enrolled in a pregnancy study. CDR3s include the opening cysteine and the closing phenylalanine or tryptophan. D genes are given only for firm matches. Part of the rows lack a size; the others show once, few, many or a class for expanded clones.

CASRPGTSFTDTQYF	TGCGCCAGCAGACCCGGGACTTCTTTCACAGATACGCAGTATTTT	TRBV5-1	-	-	15	TRBJ2-3
CASSNRYDEQFF	TGTGCCAGCAGCAACAGGTACGATGAGCAGTTCTTC	TRBV2	-	-	12	TRBJ2-1
CAISESPQGLAGNEQYF	TGTGCCATCAGTGAGTCCCCCCAAGGACTAGCGGGAAACGAGCAGTACTTC	TRBV10-3	-	TRBD2	17	TRBJ2-7
CASRGIAGDTGELFF	TGTGCCAGCAGGGGGATAGCGGGAGACACCGGGGAGCTGTTTTTT	TRBV6-6	-	TRBD2	15	TRBJ2-2
CASRPGTGQETQYF	TGTGCCAGCAGACCCGGGACAGGGCAAGAGACCCAGTACTTC	TRBV6-5	-	TRBD1	14	TRBJ2-5
CASCRPGNNQPQHF	TGTGCCAGCTGCCGTCCAGGGAACAATCAGCCCCAGCATTTT	TRBV6-5	-	-	14	TRBJ1-5
CASKIQGNSYEQYF	TGTGCCAGTAAGATACAGGGGAACTCCTACGAGCAGTACTTC	TRBV19	-	TRBD1	14	TRBJ2-7
CASTFSGSGGEQYF	TGTGCCAGCACCTTTAGCGGGAGCGGGGGCGAGCAGTACTTC	TRBV2	-	TRBD2	14	TRBJ2-7
CASRRQGGTNEKLFF	TGTGCCAGCAGGCGACAGGGGGGAACTAATGAAAAACTGTTTTTT	TRBV6-1	-	TRBD1	15	TRBJ1-4
CASRLGLAGGLNEQFF	TGTGCCAGCAGATTAGGACTAGCGGGAGGACTAAATGAGCAGTTCTTC	TRBV2	-	TRBD2	16	TRBJ2-1
CASSGRLAGDLYNEQFF	TGCGCCAGCAGCGGGAGACTAGCGGGAGACCTCTACAATGAGCAGTTCTTC	TRBV5-1	-	TRBD2	17	TRBJ2-1
CASSESTWEKLFF	TGCGCCAGCAGTGAGTCGACTTGGGAAAAACTGTTTTTT	TRBV10-2	once	-	13	TRBJ1-4
CASSNVRGNLYNEQFF	TGTGCCAGCAGCAATGTCAGGGGAAACCTCTACAATGAGCAGTTCTTC	TRBV9	-	-	16	TRBJ2-1
CASSPPTSGANTGELFF	TGTGCCAGCTCACCTCCGACTAGCGGGGCAAACACCGGGGAGCTGTTTTTT	TRBV18	-	TRBD2	17	TRBJ2-2
CASSLDLRVADTQYF	TGTGCCAGCAGCTTAGATCTCAGGGTCGCAGATACGCAGTATTTT	TRBV7-9	-	-	15	TRBJ2-3
CASSQGLAASTDTQYF	TGTGCCAGCAGCCAAGGACTAGCAGCTAGCACAGATACGCAGTATTTT	TRBV4-2	-	TRBD2	16	TRBJ2-3
CASSQDEGASYNEQFF	TGCGCCAGCAGCCAAGACGAGGGAGCCTCCTACAATGAGCAGTTCTTC	TRBV4-1	-	-	16	TRBJ2-1
CASGLDTGNYQPQHF	TGTGCTAGTGGTTTGGATACAGGGAACTATCAGCCCCAGCATTTT	TRBV12-5	-	-	15	TRBJ1-5
CASSRGLAGSGGETQYF	TGTGCCAGCAGCCGGGGACTAGCGGGGTCGGGAGGAGAGACCCAGTACTTC	TRBV5-8	-	TRBD2	17	TRBJ2-5
CSVGTGVDYGYTF	TGCAGCGTGGGGACAGGCGTCGACTATGGCTACACCTTC	TRBV29-1	-	TRBD1	13	TRBJ1-2
CASSWASADTQYF	TGTGCCAGCAGCTGGGCCAGTGCAGATACGCAGTATTTT	TRBV7-9	-	-	13	TRBJ2-3
CASSSSGRASNEQFF	TGTGCCAGCAGCTCTAGCGGGAGGGCCAGTAATGAGCAGTTCTTC	TRBV11-2	-	TRBD2	15	TRBJ2-1
CASSQDRGSGSYEQYF	TGCGCCAGCAGCCAAGATCGGGGTAGCGGGAGCTACGAGCAGTACTTC	TRBV4-1	-	TRBD2	16	TRBJ2-7
CASSLDSGASNEQFF	TGCGCCAGCAGCTTGGACAGCGGAGCTTCTAATGAGCAGTTCTTC	TRBV5-1	-	-	15	TRBJ2-1
CASSKTGNTEAFF	TGTGCCAGCAGCAAGACAGGGAACACTGAAGCTTTCTTT	TRBV6-5	-	-	13	TRBJ1-1
CASTRTGSSRASNEQFF	TGTGCCAGTACCCGGACAGGCAGTTCGAGGGCTAGCAATGAGCAGTTCTTC	TRBV19	-	TRBD1	17	TRBJ2-1
CASSPPGVPYEQYF	TGTGCCAGCTCACCCCCAGGGGTCCCCTACGAGCAGTACTTC	TRBV18	-	-	14	TRBJ2-7
CASSHNSGTGVGAGNYEQYF	TGCGCCAGCAGCCATAACTCCGGGACAGGCGTAGGAGCGGGCAACTACGAGCAGTACTTC	TRBV5-1	-	TRBD1	20	TRBJ2-7
CSVRTGKETQYF	TGCAGCGTCAGGACAGGGAAAGAGACCCAGTACTTC	TRBV29-1	-	TRBD1	12	TRBJ2-5
CAAGNNNQPQHF	TGTGCCGCCGGGAATAACAATCAGCCCCAGCATTTT	TRBV10-3	-	-	12	TRBJ1-5
CASSSQGAGTEAFF	TGTGCCAGCAGCTCACAGGGGGCGGGCACTGAAGCTTTCTTT	TRBV7-2	-	TRBD1	14	TRBJ1-1
CASSVTSGSYTGELFF	TGTGCCAGCAGTGTCACTAGCGGGAGCTACACCGGGGAGCTGTTTTTT	TRBV2	-	TRBD2	16	TRBJ2-2
CASSLQETQYF	TGTGCCAGCAGCCTGCAAGAGACCCAGTACTTC	TRBV5-4	-	-	11	TRBJ2-5
CASSLGFGRNTEAFF	TGTGCCAGCAGCTTGGGGTTCGGGAGGAACACTGAAGCTTTCTTT	TRBV5-4	-	-	15	TRBJ1-1
CASSGRTGSSYEQYF	TGTGCCAGCAGCGGACGCACGGGGAGCTCCTACGAGCAGTACTTC	TRBV7-9	-	-	15	TRBJ2-7
CASSTGLASYNEQFF	TGCGCCAGCAGCACGGGACTAGCTTCCTACAATGAGCAGTTCTTC	TRBV5-1	-	TRBD2	15	TRBJ2-1
CASSYRDRGFIDYGYTF	TGTGCCAGCAGCTATCGAGACAGGGGTTTCATTGATTATGGCTACACCTTC	TRBV11-2	-	TRBD1	17	TRBJ1-2
CASSLLTDTQYF	TGTGCCAGCAGCTTGCTGACAGATACGCAGTATTTT	TRBV5-6	once	-	12	TRBJ2-3
CASSPTGNQPQHF	TGTGCCAGCTCACCAACAGGGAATCAGCCCCAGCATTTT	TRBV18	few	-	13	TRBJ1-5
CASSLRQSTNTGELFF	TGTGCCAGCAGCTTACGACAATCGACGAACACCGGGGAGCTGTTTTTT	TRBV7-3	-	-	16	TRBJ2-2
CASSLNAQYEQYF	TGTGCCAGCAGTTTAAACGCACAGTACGAGCAGTACTTC	TRBV7-3	-	-	13	TRBJ2-7
CSVEDFTDTQYF	TGCAGCGTTGAAGACTTCACAGATACGCAGTATTTT	TRBV29-1	-	-	12	TRBJ2-3
CASSEVLAGGYEQYF	TGTGCCAGCAGTGAAGTCTTGGCGGGGGGCTACGAGCAGTACTTC	TRBV6-1	few	TRBD2	15	TRBJ2-7
CASSYSLAYYEQYF	TGTGCCAGCAGTTACTCACTAGCATACTACGAGCAGTACTTC	TRBV6-6	-	-	14	TRBJ2-7
CAISESQADRGRGTEAFF	TGTGCCATCAGTGAGTCACAGGCGGACAGGGGGCGAGGGACTGAAGCTTTCTTT	TRBV10-3	-	TRBD1	18	TRBJ1-1
CAWSGLLAGTPTSYNEQFF	TGTGCCTGGAGTGGGTTGCTAGCGGGGACCCCCACCTCTTACAATGAGCAGTTCTTC	TRBV30	-	TRBD2	19	TRBJ2-1
CASSSEQRTDTQYF	TGTGCCAGCAGTTCCGAACAGCGCACAGATACGCAGTATTTT	TRBV28	many	-	14	TRBJ2-3
CASSRLNNYGYTF	TGTGCCAGCAGCCGACTTAATAACTATGGCTACACCTTC	TRBV14	-	-	13	TRBJ1-2
CSVAGQGVVGTNEKLFF	TGCAGCGTCGCGGGACAGGGTGTGGTAGGAACTAATGAAAAACTGTTTTTT	TRBV29-1	-	TRBD1	17	TRBJ1-4
CASSFGDRDNSPLHF	TGTGCCAGCAGTTTCGGGGACAGGGATAATTCACCCCTCCACTTT	TRBV6-5	-	TRBD1	15	TRBJ1-6
CASSARPAATEGNEQFF	TGTGCCAGCAGTGCTCGTCCCGCGGCCACGGAGGGTAATGAGCAGTTCTTC	TRBV6-4	-	-	17	TRBJ2-1
CASSPEPGLAGTDEQFF	TGTGCCAGCAGCCCCGAACCGGGACTAGCGGGAACCGATGAGCAGTTCTTC	TRBV7-2	-	TRBD2	17	TRBJ2-1